The present entry profiles one T cell receptor (beta chain) with its context. Its cognate antigen is unknown. The entry originates in a study of blood T cells in healthy people across ages. Sample-barcoded 5' priming and a J-beta primer mix drove a second PCR of 7 to 11 cycles. TCRdb re-called the 5' RACE reads through MiXCR, storing one row per CDR3 protein. The table lists 1.5 million to 2 million distinct CDR3 sequences, around half of them singletons. Trimming removed 2 bases from V and 2 bases from J, with 19 bases in between. CDR3 length equals 17 residues. The germline V gene has CDR1 MNHEY and CDR2 SVGEGT. Study-wide findings and caveats: Relative to aged donors, long-lived donors carried more naive CD4+ cells and displayed higher diversity. Shifts in expanded clonotypes may have been confounded by donor CMV status, which was unknown.

The V and J genes are TRBV6-2 or TRBV6-3 and TRBJ2-7, with D perhaps assigned TRBD1 or TRBD2 (5 bases each). The specimen was blood. The sequence was obtained from a woman in her thirties or forties in good health. The DNA of the CDR3 is TGTGCCAGCAGTTACACCTCGGGACGGATGCAAACCTACGAGCAGTACTTC. Translating gives CASSYTSGRMQTYEQYF.